This T cell receptor beta chain was observed in a study of control samples from healthy donors and cancer patients. The germline CDR1 and CDR2 sequences are SGHRS and YFSETQ. After removal of 4 bases from V and 5 bases from J, the junction contained 7 bases not matched to a gene. This CDR3 spans 14 amino acids. Sequencing was performed with immunoSEQ multiplex PCR; in TCRdb, only in-frame clones are kept and a portion is missing. The data show 150,000 to 200,000 clones, more than 90% seen once. The chain is built from TRBV5-1 and TRBJ2-5; 8 nucleotides line up with TRBD1. Material for sequencing was blood. This clonotype originated in a man aged 25-45 years in good health. DNA of the CDR3: TGCGCCAGCAGCCGCGGGACAGGTCGGGAGACCCAGTACTTC. Translating it yields CASSRGTGRETQYF.